Sequencing of this T cell receptor (beta chain) was carried out in a study of response to subunit inactivated influenza vaccine (dated by TCRdb to between 2018 and 2020). Regarding the research as a whole: Deep quantitative profiling of the T cell receptor repertoire was used in the study to follow responses to a trivalent subunit inactivated influenza vaccine.

Libraries were prepared through RT-PCR. TCRdb shows the sequencer as Illumina HiSeq 2500. TCRdb passed the public sequencing reads through fastp at Q25 and MiXCR, retaining productive beta sequences. Every distinct CDR3 protein forms one entry, paired with its most common genes and DNA. The sample data list approximately 530,000 distinct CDR3 sequences, and 10% to 15% of these were observed just once. The ten biggest clones cover under 15% of the sample. Results the study describes overall, beyond this receptor: The authors proposed that each seasonal influenza vaccination may bring in only a limited number of new T cells.

Including the terminal cysteine and phenylalanine, the CDR3 comprises 18 residues. Only the CDR3 DNA stays, 54 bases, in frame from base 1. For this chain, trimming is 8 bases at the V end and 4 bases at the J end, and the number of junction bases without a gene match is 16. CDR1 and CDR2 are read off the germline V gene (reference sequence) as MNHEY and SMNVEV. In light of the paper, this sample's time point label describes: around 42 days after influenza vaccine administration. This clonotype has more than one count but fewer than ten. This receptor's antigen is unknown. No per-base quality is available; no much larger clone lies one base away.

Here the sequenced sample was PBMCs from blood, taken roughly 46 days after vaccination. The source of this sequence is a man aged 45 to 65 who received an inactivated influenza vaccine. Donor details come from another sample of the same person, matched by shared clones. This sequence uses TRBV27 and TRBJ2-1; TRBD2 aligns with 11 central bases. The DNA reads as follows: TGTGCCAGCGGTCCCTCGGGGCTAGCGGGAGGCACATACAATGAGCAGTTCTTC. Its amino acids are CASGPSGLAGGTYNEQFF.